Here is one T cell receptor beta chain with its context. What it binds is unknown. TCRdb reprocessed the RT-PCR reads with MiXCR, giving one entry per CDR3 protein. The table has approximately 700,000 distinct CDR3 sequences, 11% to 15% seen once. CDR1 and CDR2 from the germline V gene are MNHEY and SVGAGI. The CDR3 contains 15 residues. The trim removed 4 bases at V and 7 bases at J, leaving 8 bases unmatched. These data are taken from a study of response to subunit inactivated influenza vaccine. Whole-study results and caveats: The authors suggested that every seasonal influenza vaccination recruits few new T cells.

This clonotype was sampled from a man aged 50-59 years who received an inactivated influenza vaccine. V usage is TRBV6-5 and J usage is TRBJ2-7, with TRBD2 identical over 12 bases. The starting material was PBMCs from blood, obtained approximately 15 days before vaccination. The CDR3 here is CASSFGLAGSGEQYF. CDR3 nucleotides: TGTGCCAGCAGTTTCGGACTAGCGGGATCGGGGGAGCAGTACTTC.